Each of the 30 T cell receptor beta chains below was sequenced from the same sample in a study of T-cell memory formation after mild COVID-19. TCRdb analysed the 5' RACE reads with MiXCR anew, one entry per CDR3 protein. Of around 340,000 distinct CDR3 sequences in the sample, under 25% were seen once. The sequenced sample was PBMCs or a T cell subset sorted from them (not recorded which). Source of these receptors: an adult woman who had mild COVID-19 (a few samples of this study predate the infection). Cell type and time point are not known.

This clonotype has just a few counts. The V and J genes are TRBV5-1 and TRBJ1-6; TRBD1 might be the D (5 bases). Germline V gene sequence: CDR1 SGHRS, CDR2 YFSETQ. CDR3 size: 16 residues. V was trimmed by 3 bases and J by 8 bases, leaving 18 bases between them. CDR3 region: CASSSVIRGLDSPLHF. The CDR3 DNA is TGCGCCAGCAGCTCTGTGATTAGGGGCTTGGATTCACCCCTCCACTTT. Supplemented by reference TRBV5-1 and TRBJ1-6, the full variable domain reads KAGVTQTPRYLIKTRGQQVTLSCSPISGHRSVSWYQQTPGQGLQFLFEYFSETQRNKGNFPGRFSGRQFSNSRSEMNVSTLELGDSALYLCASSSVIRGLDSPLHFGNGTRLTVT.

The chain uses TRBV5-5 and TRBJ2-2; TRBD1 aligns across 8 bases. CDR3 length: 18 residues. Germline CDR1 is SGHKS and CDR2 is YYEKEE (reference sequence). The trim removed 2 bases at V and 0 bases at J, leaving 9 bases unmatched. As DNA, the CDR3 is TGTGCCAGCAGCTTTTTCTGGATGGACAGGGCGAACACCGGGGAGCTGTTTTTT. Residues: CASSFFWMDRANTGELFF.

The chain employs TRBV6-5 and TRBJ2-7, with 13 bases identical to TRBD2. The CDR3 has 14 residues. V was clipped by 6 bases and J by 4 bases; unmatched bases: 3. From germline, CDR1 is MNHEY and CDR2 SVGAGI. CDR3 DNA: TGTGCCAGCAGGGGGGGACTAGCGGGGTACGAGCAGTACTTC. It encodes CASRGGLAGYEQYF.

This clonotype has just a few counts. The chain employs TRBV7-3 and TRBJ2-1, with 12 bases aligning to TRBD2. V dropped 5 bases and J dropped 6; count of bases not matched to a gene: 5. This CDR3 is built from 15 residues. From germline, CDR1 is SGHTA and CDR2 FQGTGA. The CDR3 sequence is CASSPSGRALNEQFF. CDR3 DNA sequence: TGTGCCAGCAGCCCTAGCGGGAGGGCCCTCAATGAGCAGTTCTTC.

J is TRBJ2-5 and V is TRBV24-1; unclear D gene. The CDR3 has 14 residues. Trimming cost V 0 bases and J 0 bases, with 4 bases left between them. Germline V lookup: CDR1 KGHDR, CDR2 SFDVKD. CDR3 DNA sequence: TGTGCCACCAGTGATTTGCATGACCAAGAGACCCAGTACTTC. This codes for CATSDLHDQETQYF.

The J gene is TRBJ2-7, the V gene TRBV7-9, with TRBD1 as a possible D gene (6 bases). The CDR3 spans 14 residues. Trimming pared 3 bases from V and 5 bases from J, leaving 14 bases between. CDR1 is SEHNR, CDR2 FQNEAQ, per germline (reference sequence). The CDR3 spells CASSLPDRSHEQYF. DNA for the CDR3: TGTGCCAGCAGCTTGCCCGACAGGTCCCACGAGCAGTACTTC. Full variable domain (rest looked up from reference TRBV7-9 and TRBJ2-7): DTGVSQNPRHKITKRGQNVTFRCDPISEHNRLYWYRQTLGQGPEFLTYFQNEAQLEKSRLLSDRFSAERPKGSFSTLEIQRTEQGDSAMYLCASSLPDRSHEQYFGPGTRLTVT.

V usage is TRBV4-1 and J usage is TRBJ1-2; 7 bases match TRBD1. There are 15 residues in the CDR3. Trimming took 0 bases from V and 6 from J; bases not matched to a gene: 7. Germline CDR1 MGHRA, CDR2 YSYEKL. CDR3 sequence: CASSQEWAGGDGYTF. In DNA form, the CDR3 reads TGCGCCAGCAGCCAAGAGTGGGCAGGGGGGGATGGCTACACCTTC.

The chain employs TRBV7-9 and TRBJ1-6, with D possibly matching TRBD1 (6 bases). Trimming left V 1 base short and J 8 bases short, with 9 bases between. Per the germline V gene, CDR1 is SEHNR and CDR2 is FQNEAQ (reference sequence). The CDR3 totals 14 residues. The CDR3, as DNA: TGTGCCAGCAGCTTAGAATCAGGGGATTCACCCCTCCACTTT. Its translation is CASSLESGDSPLHF.

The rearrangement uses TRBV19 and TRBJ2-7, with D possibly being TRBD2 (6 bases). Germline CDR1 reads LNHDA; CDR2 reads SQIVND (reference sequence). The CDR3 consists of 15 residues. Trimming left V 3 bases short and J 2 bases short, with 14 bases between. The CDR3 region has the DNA TGTGCCAGTAGTATGGTTAGCGGTGGGACCTACGAGCAGTACTTC. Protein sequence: CASSMVSGGTYEQYF.

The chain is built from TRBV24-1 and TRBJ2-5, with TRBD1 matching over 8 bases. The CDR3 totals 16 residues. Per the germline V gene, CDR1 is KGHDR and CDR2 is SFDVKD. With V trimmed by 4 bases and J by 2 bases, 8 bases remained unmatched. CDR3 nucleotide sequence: TGTGCCACCAGTGACAGAGACAGGGGTTGGCAAGAGACCCAGTACTTC. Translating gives CATSDRDRGWQETQYF.

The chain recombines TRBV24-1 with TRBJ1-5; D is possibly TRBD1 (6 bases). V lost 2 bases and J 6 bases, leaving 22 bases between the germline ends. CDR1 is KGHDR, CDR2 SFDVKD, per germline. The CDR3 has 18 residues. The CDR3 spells CATSDSSRERGFGQPQHF. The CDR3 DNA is TGTGCCACCAGTGATTCCTCCAGGGAGAGGGGGTTTGGTCAGCCCCAGCATTTT.

This CDR3 reads CASSLEASSGRFGDTQYF. CDR3 in DNA: TGCGCCAGCAGCTTGGAGGCTAGTAGCGGGAGGTTCGGAGATACGCAGTATTTT. This chain connects TRBV5-1 to TRBJ2-3; 10 positions agree with TRBD2. Germline V gene sequence: CDR1 SGHRS, CDR2 YFSETQ. V was pared by 0 bases and J by 5 bases, with 12 bases of the junction left unmatched. The CDR3 has 18 amino acids.

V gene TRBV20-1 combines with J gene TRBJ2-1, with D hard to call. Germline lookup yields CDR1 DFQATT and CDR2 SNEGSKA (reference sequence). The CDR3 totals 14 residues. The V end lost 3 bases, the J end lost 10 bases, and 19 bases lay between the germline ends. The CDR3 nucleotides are TGCAGTGCTAGTTCAGTTGGGCAGGACGTAGAGCAGTTCTTC. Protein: CSASSVGQDVEQFF.

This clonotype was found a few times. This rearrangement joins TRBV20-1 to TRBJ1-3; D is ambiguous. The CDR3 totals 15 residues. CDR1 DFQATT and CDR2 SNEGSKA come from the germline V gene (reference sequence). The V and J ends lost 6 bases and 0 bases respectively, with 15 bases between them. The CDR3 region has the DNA TGCAGTGCCGAGGTTTTCAGGTCCTCTGGAAACACCATATATTTT. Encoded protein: CSAEVFRSSGNTIYF.

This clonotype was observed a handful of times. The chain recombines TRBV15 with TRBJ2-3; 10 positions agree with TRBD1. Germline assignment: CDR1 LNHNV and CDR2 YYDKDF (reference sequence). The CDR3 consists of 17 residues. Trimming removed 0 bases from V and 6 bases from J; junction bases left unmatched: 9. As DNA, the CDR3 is TGTGCCACCAGCAGAGATTGGACAGGGGGAGAATGGGATACGCAGTATTTT. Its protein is CATSRDWTGGEWDTQYF.

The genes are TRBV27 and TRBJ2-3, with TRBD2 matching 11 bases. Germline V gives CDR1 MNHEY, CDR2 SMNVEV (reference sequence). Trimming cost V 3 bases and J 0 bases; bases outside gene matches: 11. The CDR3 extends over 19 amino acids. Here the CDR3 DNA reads TGTGCCAGCAGTTTGCTAGCGGGAGGACTGCAATCTAGCACAGATACGCAGTATTTT. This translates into CASSLLAGGLQSSTDTQYF.

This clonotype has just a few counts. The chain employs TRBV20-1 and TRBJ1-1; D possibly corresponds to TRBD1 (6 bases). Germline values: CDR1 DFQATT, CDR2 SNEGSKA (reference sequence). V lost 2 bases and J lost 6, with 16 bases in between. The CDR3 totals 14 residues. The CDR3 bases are TGCAGTGCTAGAAGCCCTACAGGGAGGGCTGAAGCTTTCTTT. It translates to CSARSPTGRAEAFF.

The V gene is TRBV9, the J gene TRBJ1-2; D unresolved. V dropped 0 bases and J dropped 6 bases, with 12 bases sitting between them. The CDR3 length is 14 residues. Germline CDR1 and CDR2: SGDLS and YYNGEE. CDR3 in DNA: TGTGCCAGCAGCGTAGTAGGGAGTGTCGATGGCTACACCTTC. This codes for CASSVVGSVDGYTF. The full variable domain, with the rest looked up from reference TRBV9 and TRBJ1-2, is DSGVTQTPKHLITATGQRVTLRCSPRSGDLSVYWYQQSLDQGLQFLIQYYNGEERAKGNILERFSAQQFPDLHSELNLSSLELGDSALYFCASSVVGSVDGYTFGSGTRLTVV.

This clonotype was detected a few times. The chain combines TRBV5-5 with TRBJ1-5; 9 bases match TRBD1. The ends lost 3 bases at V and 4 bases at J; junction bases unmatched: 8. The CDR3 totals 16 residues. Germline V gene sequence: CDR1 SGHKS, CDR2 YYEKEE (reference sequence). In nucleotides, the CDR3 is TGTGCCAGCAGCTCGGGACAGGGCGGAAGGAATCAGCCCCAGCATTTT. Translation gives CASSSGQGGRNQPQHF.

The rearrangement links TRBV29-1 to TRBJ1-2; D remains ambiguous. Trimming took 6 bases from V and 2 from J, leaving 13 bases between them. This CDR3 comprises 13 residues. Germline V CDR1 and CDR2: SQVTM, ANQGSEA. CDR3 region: CSVFPDRNYGYTF. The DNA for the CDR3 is TGCAGCGTCTTCCCCGACCGGAACTATGGCTACACCTTC.

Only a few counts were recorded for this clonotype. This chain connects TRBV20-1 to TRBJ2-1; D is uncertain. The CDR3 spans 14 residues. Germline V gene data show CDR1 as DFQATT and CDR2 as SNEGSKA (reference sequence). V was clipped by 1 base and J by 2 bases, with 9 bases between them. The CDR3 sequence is CSARVQLTYNEQFF. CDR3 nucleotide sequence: TGCAGTGCTAGAGTTCAATTAACCTACAATGAGCAGTTCTTC.

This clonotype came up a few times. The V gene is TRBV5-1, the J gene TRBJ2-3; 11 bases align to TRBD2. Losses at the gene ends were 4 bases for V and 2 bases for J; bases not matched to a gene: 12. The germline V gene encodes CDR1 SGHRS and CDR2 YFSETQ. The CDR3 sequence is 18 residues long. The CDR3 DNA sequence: TGCGCCAGCAGCCAAGGGACTAGCGGCGACTATAACACAGATACGCAGTATTTT. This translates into CASSQGTSGDYNTDTQYF.

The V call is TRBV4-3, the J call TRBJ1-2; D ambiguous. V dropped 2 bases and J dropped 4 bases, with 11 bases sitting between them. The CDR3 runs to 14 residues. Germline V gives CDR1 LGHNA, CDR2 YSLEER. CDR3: CASSQHLEGYGYTF. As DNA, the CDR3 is TGCGCCAGCAGCCAACACTTGGAGGGCTATGGCTACACCTTC.

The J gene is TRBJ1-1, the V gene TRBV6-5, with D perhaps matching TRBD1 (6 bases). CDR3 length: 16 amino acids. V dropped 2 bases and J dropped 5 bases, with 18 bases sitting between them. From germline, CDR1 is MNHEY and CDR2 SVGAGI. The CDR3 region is CASSYPGTPHGTEAFF. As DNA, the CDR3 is TGTGCCAGCAGTTACCCGGGGACACCTCATGGGACTGAAGCTTTCTTT.

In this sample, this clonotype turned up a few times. The CDR3 here is CASSLGVTGFQPQHF. For the CDR3, the DNA is TGTGCCAGCAGCTTAGGGGTTACAGGATTTCAGCCCCAGCATTTT. The genes are TRBV7-2 and TRBJ1-5; D perhaps matches TRBD1 (5 bases). Per the germline V gene, CDR1 is SGHTA and CDR2 is FQGNSA. CDR3 size: 15 residues. V was trimmed by 1 base and J by 6 bases, leaving 13 bases between them.

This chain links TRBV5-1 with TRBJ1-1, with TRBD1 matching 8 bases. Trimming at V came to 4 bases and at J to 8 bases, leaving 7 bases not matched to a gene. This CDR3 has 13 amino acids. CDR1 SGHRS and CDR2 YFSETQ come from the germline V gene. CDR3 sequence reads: CASSPPWTGEAFF. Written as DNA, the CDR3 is TGCGCCAGCAGCCCGCCCTGGACAGGGGAAGCTTTCTTT. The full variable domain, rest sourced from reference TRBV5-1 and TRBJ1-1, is KAGVTQTPRYLIKTRGQQVTLSCSPISGHRSVSWYQQTPGQGLQFLFEYFSETQRNKGNFPGRFSGRQFSNSRSEMNVSTLELGDSALYLCASSPPWTGEAFFGQGTRLTVV.

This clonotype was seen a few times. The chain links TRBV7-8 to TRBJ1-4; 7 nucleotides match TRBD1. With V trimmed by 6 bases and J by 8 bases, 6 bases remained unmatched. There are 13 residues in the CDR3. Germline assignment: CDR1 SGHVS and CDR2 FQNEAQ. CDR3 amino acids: CASRRQGGEKLFF. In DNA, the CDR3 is TGTGCCAGCAGGAGACAGGGCGGGGAAAAACTGTTTTTT. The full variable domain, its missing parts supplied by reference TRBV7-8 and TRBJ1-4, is GAGVSQSPRYKVAKRGQDVALRCDPISGHVSLFWYQQALGQGPEFLTYFQNEAQLDKSGLPSDRFFAERPEGSVSTLKIQRTQQEDSAVYLCASRRQGGEKLFFGSGTQLSVL.

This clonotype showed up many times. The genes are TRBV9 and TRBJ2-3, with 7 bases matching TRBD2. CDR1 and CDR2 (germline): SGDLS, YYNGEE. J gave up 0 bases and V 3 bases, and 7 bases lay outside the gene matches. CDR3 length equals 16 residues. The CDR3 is CASSETSGGSTDTQYF. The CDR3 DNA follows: TGTGCCAGCAGCGAGACCTCGGGGGGAAGCACAGATACGCAGTATTTT.

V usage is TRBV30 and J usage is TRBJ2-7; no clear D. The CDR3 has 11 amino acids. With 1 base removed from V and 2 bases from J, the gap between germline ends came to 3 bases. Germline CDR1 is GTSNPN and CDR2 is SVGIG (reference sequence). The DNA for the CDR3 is TGTGCCTGGAGTGGGGCCTACGAGCAGTACTTC. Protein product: CAWSGAYEQYF.

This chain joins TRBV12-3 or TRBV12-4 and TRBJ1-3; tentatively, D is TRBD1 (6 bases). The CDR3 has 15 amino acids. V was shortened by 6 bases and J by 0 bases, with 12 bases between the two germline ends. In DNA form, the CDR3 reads TGTGCCAGCAGCCTGGGGGCCAACTCTGGAAACACCATATATTTT. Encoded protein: CASSLGANSGNTIYF.